Presented here are 29 T cell receptor beta chains from one specimen sequenced in a study of T-cell reconstitution after alpha-beta-depleted transplantation in children. For TCRbeta, the library was prepared with unique molecular identifiers. TCRdb itself ran the PCR reads through MiXCR, one entry per CDR3 protein. Of 65,000 to 85,000 distinct CDR3 sequences listed, approximately 10% were seen once; the top ten hold about 12%. Specimen: PBMCs, collected before TCRalphabeta/CD19-depleted stem cell transplant. The receptors were gathered from a boy aged 10-17 years with acute myeloid leukemia, due to receive a stem cell transplant.

This clonotype was detected ten times or more. The chain has TRBV24-1 and TRBJ2-1; D possibly matches TRBD1 or TRBD2 (5 bases each). The CDR3 is made up of 16 amino acids. V was cut by 2 bases and J by 2 bases, with 12 bases left in between. Germline V lookup: CDR1 KGHDR, CDR2 SFDVKD. The CDR3 DNA follows: TGTGCCACCAGTGATTCCGGGACGAACACCTACAATGAGCAGTTCTTC. Translating it yields CATSDSGTNTYNEQFF.

In regard to this clonotype: A much larger clonotype is one base distant, so this may be a read error. This chain joins TRBV28 and TRBJ2-1, with 10 bases lining up with TRBD2. CDR3 size: 16 residues. Germline V gene data show CDR1 as MDHEN and CDR2 as SYDVKM. With 9 bases clipped from V and 7 bases from J, the junction kept 15 bases outside the gene matches. This CDR3 reads CASGSSGRGVKNEQFF. CDR3 nucleotide sequence: TGTGCCAGTGGTTCGAGCGGGAGGGGGGTTAAAAATGAGCAGTTCTTC. The variable domain in full, completed from reference TRBV28 and TRBJ2-1, reads DVKVTQSSRYLVKRTGEKVFLECVQDMDHENMFWYRQDPGLGLRLIYFSYDVKMKEKGDIPEGYSVSREKKERFSLILESASTNQTSMYLCASGSSGRGVKNEQFFGPGTRLTVL.

This clonotype was seen at least ten times. This chain joins TRBV15 and TRBJ2-7; the match to TRBD1 covers 9 bases. The CDR3 runs 16 residues. V was clipped by 1 base and J by 4 bases; unmatched bases: 8. Germline V gene lookup returns CDR1 LNHNV and CDR2 YYDKDF (reference sequence). The CDR3 is CATSRVWGQGKYEQYF. Here the CDR3 DNA reads TGTGCCACCAGCAGAGTATGGGGACAGGGTAAATACGAGCAGTACTTC.

This clonotype was observed at least ten times. The V and J genes are TRBV4-1 and TRBJ2-7; 11 nucleotides match TRBD2. The V segment lost 0 bases and the J segment 5 bases; nucleotides outside the gene matches: 6. CDR1 MGHRA and CDR2 YSYEKL come from the germline V gene. The CDR3 covers 16 residues. This chain's CDR3 is CASSQDSGGAQNEQYV. CDR3 nucleotide sequence: TGCGCCAGCAGCCAAGATAGCGGGGGGGCCCAAAACGAGCAGTACGTC.

This clonotype was counted many times. The V gene is TRBV27, the J gene TRBJ1-2, with a weak D call TRBD1 (5 bases). The germline V and J ends were trimmed by 5 bases and 4 bases, with 17 bases remaining between them. The CDR3 is made up of 15 amino acids. The V gene's germline CDR1 is MNHEY and CDR2 SMNVEV (reference sequence). As DNA, the CDR3 is TGTGCCAGCAGTCCCCAGGGCCGACAGATCTATGGCTACACCTTC. It specifies CASSPQGRQIYGYTF.

The V gene is TRBV6-2 or TRBV6-3, the J gene TRBJ1-5, with D uncertain. The CDR3 is 17 residues long. Germline CDR1 and CDR2: MNHEY and SVGEGT. V was clipped by 0 bases and J by 0 bases, with 12 bases between them. The CDR3: CASSYSGSTLSNQPQHF. CDR3 DNA sequence: TGTGCCAGCAGTTACTCAGGCTCCACCCTTAGCAATCAGCCCCAGCATTTT.

J is TRBJ1-1 and V is TRBV12-2. TRBV12-2 is a documented pseudogene. The CDR3 is made up of 16 amino acids. CDR3 nucleotides: TGTGCAAGTCGCTCCGTTCCAATGGTGGGGAGTACTGAAGCTTTCTTT. Amino acid sequence: CASRSVPMVGSTEAFF.

This clonotype has only a few counts. The chain is built from TRBV6-2 or TRBV6-3 and TRBJ2-1; possibly TRBD2 for D (5 bases). The CDR3 is 15 amino acids. In germline, CDR1 is MNHEY, CDR2 SVGEGT. V gave up 0 bases and J gave up 6 bases, with 12 bases separating them. The CDR3 region is CASSYSLRSGNEQFF. The CDR3 coding sequence is TGTGCCAGCAGTTACTCTCTCAGGAGCGGCAATGAGCAGTTCTTC.

This clonotype has ten or more counts. The chain carries TRBV20-1 and TRBJ2-1; TRBD2 aligns across 8 bases. Germline-derived CDR1 and CDR2 are DFQATT and SNEGSKA (reference sequence). V was pared by 6 bases and J by 4 bases, with 8 bases of the junction left unmatched. The CDR3 totals 14 residues. The CDR3: CSASGRVRYNEQFF. CDR3 sequence (DNA): TGCAGTGCGAGCGGGAGAGTTCGGTACAATGAGCAGTTCTTC.

The V and J genes are TRBV20-1 and TRBJ2-7; no firm D call. The germline V gene encodes CDR1 DFQATT and CDR2 SNEGSKA (reference sequence). This CDR3 region has 13 residues. V was pared by 3 bases and J by 1 base, with 10 bases between. This chain's CDR3 is CSASFDFSYEQYF. Here the CDR3 DNA reads TGCAGTGCTAGTTTTGACTTTTCCTACGAGCAGTACTTC.

In this sample, this clonotype turned up many times. This chain connects TRBV18 to TRBJ1-3; D possibly corresponds to TRBD1 (5 bases). The CDR3 totals 15 residues. The V gene's germline CDR1 is KGHSH and CDR2 LQKENI. Trimming took off 3 bases at V and 4 bases at J, with 13 bases between the two ends. This CDR3 reads CASSPSTGSGNTIYF. The CDR3 region has the DNA TGTGCCAGCTCACCGAGCACAGGCTCAGGAAACACCATATATTTT.

This clonotype was counted ten times or more. The V call is TRBV27, the J call TRBJ2-7, with 13 positions matching TRBD2. The CDR3 runs 16 residues. Germline V gene sequence: CDR1 MNHEY, CDR2 SMNVEV (reference sequence). J gave up 2 bases and V 2 bases, and 3 bases lay outside the gene matches. CDR3 in amino acids: CASSLGLAGAAYEQYF. CDR3 coding DNA: TGTGCCAGCAGTTTAGGACTAGCGGGAGCAGCCTACGAGCAGTACTTC.

This clonotype has a count of ten or more. The chain uses TRBV5-5 and TRBJ1-5; 11 bases fit TRBD1. This CDR3 has 15 residues. V lost 4 bases and J lost 6; bases outside the gene matches: 6. Germline V CDR1 and CDR2: SGHKS, YYEKEE (reference sequence). CDR3 region: CASSGGQGAIQPQHF. The CDR3 coding sequence is TGTGCCAGCAGCGGAGGACAGGGGGCTATTCAGCCCCAGCATTTT.

This clonotype was counted ten times or more. The chain's CDR3 is CATSGQLPNTGELFF. CDR3 bases: TGTGCCACCAGTGGTCAACTTCCGAACACCGGGGAGCTGTTTTTT. This chain uses TRBV24-1 with TRBJ2-2; D not resolved. CDR1 KGHDR and CDR2 SFDVKD come from the germline V gene. V lost 5 bases and J lost 0, with 9 bases in between. This CDR3 is 15 amino acids long.

Comment on this clonotype: Possible read error: a much larger clone is one base away. This rearrangement joins TRBV3-1 to TRBJ2-7; 7 bases fit TRBD1. The CDR3 totals 16 residues. Per the germline V gene, CDR1 is LGHDT and CDR2 is YNNKEL (reference sequence). The CDR3: CASCQCRDRSSYEQYV. As DNA, the CDR3 is TGTGCCAGCTGCCAATGCCGGGACAGATCTTCCTACGAGCAGTACGTC.

The table lists this clonotype with many counts. This chain joins TRBV20-1 and TRBJ1-1; no reliable D call. Germline V lookup: CDR1 DFQATT, CDR2 SNEGSKA (reference sequence). Trimming stripped 0 bases from V and 1 base from J, with 12 bases between. The CDR3 runs to 15 residues. The CDR3: CSARDLAGENTEAFF. The CDR3 region has the DNA TGCAGTGCTAGAGATCTGGCAGGAGAGAACACTGAAGCTTTCTTT.

In this sample, this clonotype turned up a few times. V is TRBV2 and J is TRBJ1-2; 7 bases agree with TRBD1. The CDR3 length is 14 residues. The V and J ends lost 6 bases and 0 bases, in that order; junction bases with no gene match: 4. Germline CDR1 reads SNHLY; CDR2 reads FYNNEI. The CDR3 sequence: CASRAGTANYGYTF. The DNA of the CDR3 is TGTGCCAGCAGGGCCGGGACAGCTAACTATGGCTACACCTTC.

This clonotype was detected a few times. The rearrangement links TRBV18 to TRBJ1-5, with TRBD1 identical over 9 bases. The V segment lost 1 base and the J segment 5 bases; nucleotides outside the gene matches: 6. CDR3 length: 16 residues. Germline V gene lookup returns CDR1 KGHSH and CDR2 LQKENI. CDR3 nucleotides: TGTGCCAGCTCACCACTAGCCGGGACAGGGCATCAGCCCCAGCATTTT. Translation gives CASSPLAGTGHQPQHF.

The chain employs TRBV7-3 and TRBJ2-7; 8 bases map to TRBD2. This CDR3 comprises 15 residues. Trimming removed 3 bases from V and 0 bases from J; junction bases left unmatched: 4. The germline CDR1 and CDR2 sequences are SGHTA and FQGTGA. CDR3 coding DNA: TGTGCCAGCAGCTTTAGCGGGGCAAGCTCCTACGAGCAGTACTTC. Its translation: CASSFSGASSYEQYF.

At least ten counts were recorded for this clonotype. The chain recombines TRBV4-1 with TRBJ1-2; no clear D. The V and J ends lost 1 base and 0 bases respectively, with 6 bases between them. The V gene's germline CDR1 is MGHRA and CDR2 YSYEKL. The CDR3 runs 14 residues. Here the CDR3 reads CASSQGSANYGYTF. CDR3 in DNA: TGCGCCAGCAGCCAAGGGTCCGCTAACTATGGCTACACCTTC.

Many counts were recorded for this clonotype. The chain uses TRBV2 and TRBJ1-5; D uncertain. This CDR3 comprises 15 residues. The V end lost 2 bases, the J end lost 0 bases, and 8 bases lay between the germline ends. In germline, CDR1 is SNHLY, CDR2 FYNNEI. The CDR3 sequence: CASSEYGSSNQPQHF. Written as DNA, the CDR3 is TGTGCCAGCAGTGAATACGGGAGTAGCAATCAGCCCCAGCATTTT.

This clonotype occurred once. This may stem from a read error, because a much larger clone lies one nucleotide away. The chain uses TRBV29-1 and TRBJ1-2; unclear D gene. Germline lookup yields CDR1 SQVTM and CDR2 ANQGSEA. This CDR3 region has 12 residues. This CDR3 is CSETTRRGGYSF. The CDR3 DNA sequence: TGCAGCGAGACGACGAGGCGTGGTGGCTACTCCTTC.

At least ten counts were recorded for this clonotype. The rearrangement joins TRBV27 to TRBJ2-1; TRBD1 aligns across 12 bases. J was trimmed by 6 bases and V by 7 bases; bases with no gene match: 16. In germline, CDR1 is MNHEY, CDR2 SMNVEV (reference sequence). The CDR3 consists of 18 residues. The CDR3 sequence is CASTIGDRGRRLVNEQFF. As DNA, the CDR3 is TGTGCCAGCACCATAGGGGACAGGGGGCGCCGGTTAGTCAATGAGCAGTTCTTC.

The V call is TRBV6-5, the J call TRBJ2-2; no reliable D call. In germline, CDR1 is MNHEY, CDR2 SVGAGI. The CDR3 length is 14 residues. The V end was cut by 1 base, the J end by 1 base, with 4 bases between. Written as DNA, the CDR3 is TGTGCCAGCAGTTACTTCCAGAACACCGGGGAGCTGTTTTTT. Translated, it gives CASSYFQNTGELFF.

The V and J genes are TRBV29-1 and TRBJ1-1; D remains unclear. Germline CDR1 is SQVTM and CDR2 is ANQGSEA. This CDR3 has 13 residues. The V and J ends lost 6 bases and 2 bases respectively, with 13 bases between them. In nucleotides, the CDR3 is TGCAGCGTCGATGGATTAACAAACACTGAAGCTTTCTTT. This codes for CSVDGLTNTEAFF.

In its sample, this clonotype was seen many times. J is TRBJ2-3 and V is TRBV12-3 or TRBV12-4; the match to TRBD2 covers 10 bases. The CDR3 loop spans 16 amino acids. V gave up 3 bases and J gave up 3 bases; unmatched junction bases: 6. The CDR3 nucleotides read TGTGCCAGCAGTTTCCTCGCTAGCGGGGGAACAGATACGCAGTATTTT. Protein: CASSFLASGGTDTQYF.

The chain links TRBV29-1 to TRBJ2-2; TRBD2 matches 7 bases. Germline CDR1 and CDR2: SQVTM and ANQGSEA. V lost 3 bases to trimming and J lost 8 bases; unmatched junction nucleotides: 3. This CDR3 comprises 12 residues. CDR3 sequence reads: CSVEAGEGELFF. The CDR3 nucleotides are TGCAGCGTTGAGGCGGGAGAGGGGGAGCTGTTTTTT.

This clonotype was detected many times. The chain combines TRBV20-1 with TRBJ2-3, with D hard to call. Germline V gene sequence: CDR1 DFQATT, CDR2 SNEGSKA (reference sequence). Trimming removed 2 bases at V and 2 bases at J, with 17 bases between. This CDR3 spans 16 amino acids. In nucleotides, the CDR3 is TGCAGTGCTAGAAAACCGGCCGGGCCTACCACAGATACGCAGTATTTT. This codes for CSARKPAGPTTDTQYF.

This clonotype was recorded at least ten times. This CDR3 is CASSFVGTGADTQYF. As DNA, the CDR3 is TGTGCCAGCAGTTTTGTCGGGACAGGGGCAGATACGCAGTATTTT. This chain links TRBV28 with TRBJ2-3; 10 positions agree with TRBD1. V lost 3 bases, J lost 4 bases, and 4 bases stayed unmatched. The CDR3 spans 15 residues. Germline lookup yields CDR1 MDHEN and CDR2 SYDVKM.